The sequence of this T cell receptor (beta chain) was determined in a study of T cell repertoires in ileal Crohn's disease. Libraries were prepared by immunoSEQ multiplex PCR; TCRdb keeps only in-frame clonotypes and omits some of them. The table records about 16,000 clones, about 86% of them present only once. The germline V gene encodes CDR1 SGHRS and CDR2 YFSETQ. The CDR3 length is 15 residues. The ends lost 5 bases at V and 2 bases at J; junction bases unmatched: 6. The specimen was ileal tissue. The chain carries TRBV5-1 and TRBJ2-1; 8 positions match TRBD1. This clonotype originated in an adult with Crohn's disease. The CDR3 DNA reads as TGCGCCAGCAGTCCTACAGGGGGTACCTACAATGAGCAGTTCTTC. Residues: CASSPTGGTYNEQFF.